A single sample gave rise to the 8 T cell receptor beta chains below, sequenced in a study of naive and memory T cell subsets. Whole-study findings and limits: Possibly reflecting memory cells re-expressing CD45RA, a few larger clonotypes occurred in naive repertoires, especially CD8.

No cognate antigen is known for these TCRs. Two oligonucleotides, mixed equimolar, formed the beta constant-region primer covering TRBC1 and TRBC2. The ligated cDNA underwent four PCR rounds using SP2 and nested alpha and beta constant-region primers. TCRdb analysed the UMI-ligation and nested PCR reads with MiXCR anew, one entry per CDR3 protein. The table lists 85,000 to 130,000 distinct CDR3 sequences, about 14% of them singletons, with around 3% in the top ten. Sequences were obtained from naive CD8+ T cells from blood. These receptor sequences come from a human donor in good health.

This clonotype was detected ten times or more. V usage is TRBV18 and J usage is TRBJ1-2, with 9 bases lining up with TRBD1. Trimming at V came to 3 bases and at J to 3 bases, leaving 5 bases not matched to a gene. The CDR3 extends over 15 amino acids. Germline CDR1 is KGHSH and CDR2 is LQKENI. The CDR3 loop reads CASSPGQGLYYGYTF. DNA for the CDR3: TGTGCCAGCTCACCCGGACAGGGGCTATACTATGGCTACACCTTC.

This clonotype was counted a few times. This chain uses TRBV12-3 or TRBV12-4 with TRBJ1-2, with 11 positions matching TRBD1. The CDR3 length is 14 residues. Trimming at V came to 8 bases and at J to 5 bases, leaving 7 bases not matched to a gene. The CDR3 DNA is TGTGCCAGCTACCGGGGGACAGGGGGTTATGGCTACACCTTC. Amino acids: CASYRGTGGYGYTF.

CDR3 bases: TGCAGCGTTGTTCCAGATACGCAGTATTTT. Encoded protein: CSVVPDTQYF. The rearrangement uses TRBV29-1 and TRBJ2-3; D remains ambiguous. V gave up 4 bases and J gave up 4 bases, with 3 bases separating them. CDR3 length: 10 amino acids. Germline values: CDR1 SQVTM, CDR2 ANQGSEA.

This chain links TRBV20-1 with TRBJ2-7, with a possible D match to TRBD1 (5 bases). The ends were cut back, 4 bases at V and 3 bases at J, with 13 bases in the middle. Germline values: CDR1 DFQATT, CDR2 SNEGSKA (reference sequence). The CDR3 consists of 13 residues. The CDR3 DNA reads TGCAGTGCTACTTCGACAGAGTACTACGAGCAGTACTTC. Encoded protein: CSATSTEYYEQYF.

This chain connects TRBV15 to TRBJ2-1; the D is unclear. Looked up from germline, CDR1 is LNHNV and CDR2 is YYDKDF (reference sequence). V lost 3 bases and J lost 10, with 13 bases in between. The CDR3 extends over 13 amino acids. The CDR3 bases are TGTGCCACCAGCAGCCTACCCGGGCCCGAGCAGTTCTTC. It translates to CATSSLPGPEQFF.

This clonotype turned up a few times. V usage is TRBV6-5 and J usage is TRBJ2-2; TRBD2 agrees at 7 bases. CDR3 length equals 20 residues. Germline values: CDR1 MNHEY, CDR2 SVGAGI. V was pared by 6 bases and J by 3 bases, with 22 bases of the junction left unmatched. The CDR3 DNA sequence: TGTGCCAGCAGCTCACCGTGGGGTCGGGGGGAGGTTTTAGACACCGGGGAGCTGTTTTTT. This codes for CASSSPWGRGEVLDTGELFF.

Many counts were recorded for this clonotype. V usage is TRBV28 and J usage is TRBJ2-3; TRBD2 matches at 8 bases. Trimming cost V 6 bases and J 13 bases; bases outside gene matches: 6. Germline lookup yields CDR1 MDHEN and CDR2 SYDVKM. The CDR3 has 11 residues. In DNA, the CDR3 is TGTGCCAGCAGCCGGGGACTAGAGAAGTATTTT. It yields the protein CASSRGLEKYF.

This clonotype was detected a few times. The rearrangement links TRBV20-1 to TRBJ2-1; 10 nucleotides agree with TRBD1. The trim removed 5 bases at V and 3 bases at J, leaving 10 bases unmatched. The germline V gene has CDR1 DFQATT and CDR2 SNEGSKA (reference sequence). This CDR3 has 16 residues. CDR3 amino acids: CSALRRDRGYYNEQFF. CDR3 DNA sequence: TGCAGTGCTTTAAGGCGGGACAGGGGATACTACAATGAGCAGTTCTTC.